Listed below are T cell receptor beta chains from one sample, sequenced in a study of T cell responses to AZD1222 COVID-19 vaccine. Clones were read by immunoSEQ multiplex PCR, and TCRdb kept only the in-frame ones, dropping some. Of some 100,000 clones listed, around 87% are singletons. The sample in question was peripheral blood, obtained 28 days after the second AZD1222 dose. The receptors derive from an adult who received the AZD1222 COVID-19 vaccine. CDR3s include the opening cysteine and the closing phenylalanine or tryptophan. The D gene is left open where the match is weak. Clone size, where shown, is once, few, many, or a class for clones that have expanded.

>TRBD1|TRBJ2-2|TRBV4-1|-
TGCGCCAGCAGCTTTCGACAGGGGGCGAGCACCGGGGAGCTGTTTTTT
CASSFRQGASTGELFF
>-|TRBJ1-1|TRBV19|-
TGTGCCAGTAGTATAAACCCACCTGAAGCTTTCTTT
CASSINPPEAFF
>TRBD2|TRBJ2-7|TRBV14|-
TGTGCCAGCAGCCAAGTGGGAAGCGGGAGGGTCGACGAGCAGTACTTC
CASSQVGSGRVDEQYF
>-|TRBJ1-5|TRBV5-1|-
TGCGCCAGCAGCCTTGGGCCGGACAATCAGCCCCAGCATTTT
CASSLGPDNQPQHF
>-|TRBJ2-5|TRBV3-1/TRBV3-2|-
TGTGCCAGCAGCCAAAGAGGAGAAGAGACCCAGTACTTC
CASSQRGEETQYF
>-|TRBJ1-2|TRBV28|-
TGTGCCAGCACCTTGGGCGCGGGGGGCGAGCTTGATGGCTACACCTTC
CASTLGAGGELDGYTF
>TRBD1|TRBJ1-2|TRBV29-1|-
TGCAGCGACCGGACAGGGATGGGTGGCTACACCTTC
CSDRTGMGGYTF
>-|TRBJ1-1|TRBV29-1|-
TGCAGCGTTTGGGATACTGAAGCTTTCTTT
CSVWDTEAFF
>TRBD2|TRBJ2-7|TRBV6-5|-
TGTGCCAGCACCAGACTAGCGGAAAGATCCTACGAGCAGTACTTC
CASTRLAERSYEQYF
>-|TRBJ1-2|TRBV2|once
TGTGCCAGCTCACTAGGGGATGGCTACACCTTC
CASSLGDGYTF
>-|TRBJ1-2|TRBV6-1|-
TGTGCCAGCAGTGAACTTAACAGCTGGGCTAGTGACACCTTC
CASSELNSWASDTF
>TRBD2|TRBJ2-1|TRBV3-1/TRBV3-2|-
TGTGCCAGCAGTCTAGCGGGGCGGTTCTACAATGAGCAGTTCTTC
CASSLAGRFYNEQFF
>TRBD1|TRBJ2-7|TRBV27|-
TGTGCCAGCAGGCCGGGGACAGGGGGCGCGTGGGAGCAGTACTTC
CASRPGTGGAWEQYF
>TRBD1|TRBJ1-1|TRBV16|-
TGTGCCAGCAGCCCGACAGGGCAGGACACTGAAGCTTTCTTT
CASSPTGQDTEAFF
>-|TRBJ2-7|TRBV27|-
TGTGCCAGCAGTTTATCCAGCCTCTCCTACGAGCAGTACTTC
CASSLSSLSYEQYF
>-|TRBJ2-1|TRBV7-9|-
TGTGCCAGCAGCTTCCCGGGGGCTACTAGACATGAGCAGTTCTTC
CASSFPGATRHEQFF
>TRBD2|TRBJ2-7|TRBV28|-
TGTGCCAGCAGTTTTAGCGGGAGGCACTACGAGCAGTACTTC
CASSFSGRHYEQYF
>-|TRBJ1-4|TRBV2|-
TGTGCCACCGCGAGGCAGTCAGTTAATGAAAAACTGTTTTTT
CATARQSVNEKLFF
>TRBD1|TRBJ2-3|TRBV24-1|-
TGTGCCACCAGTGATTTGACGAACAGGGGAAACACAGATACGCAGTATTTT
CATSDLTNRGNTDTQYF
>-|TRBJ1-1|TRBV27|-
TGTGCCAGCAGTTTATCCCTCGTGACTGAAGCTTTCTTT
CASSLSLVTEAFF
>-|TRBJ1-5|TRBV6-4|-
TGTGCCAGCTGGAGGGTGCAGCCCATCAATCAGCCCCAGCATTTT
CASWRVQPINQPQHF
>-|TRBJ1-1|TRBV3-1/TRBV3-2|-
TGTGCCAGCAGCCAGGCGACTGAAGCTTTCTTT
CASSQATEAFF
>TRBD1|TRBJ1-1|TRBV5-1|-
TGCGCCAGCAGCTGGGACAGGGGAACTATGAACACTGAAGCTTTCTTT
CASSWDRGTMNTEAFF
>TRBD1|TRBJ1-1|TRBV7-8|-
TGTGCCAGCAGCTCAAGGACAGGGAGATTGAACACTGAAGCTTTCTTT
CASSSRTGRLNTEAFF
>TRBD1|TRBJ1-2|TRBV27|-
TGTGCCAGCAAACCTGACAGGGTAGTCTATGGCTACACCTTC
CASKPDRVVYGYTF
>TRBD1|TRBJ1-2|TRBV27|-
TGTGCCAGCAGTTTATTCACAGGGGGAGGGGGCTACACCTTC
CASSLFTGGGGYTF
>-|TRBJ2-1|TRBV4-3|-
TGCGCCAGCAGCCAGGATGCTACTAGAATGTACAATGAGCAGTTCTTC
CASSQDATRMYNEQFF
>-|TRBJ1-1|TRBV7-2|-
TGTGCCAGCAGACCGATACAGGTGGTCACTGAAGCTTTCTTT
CASRPIQVVTEAFF
>-|TRBJ1-4|TRBV28|-
TGTGCCAGCAGTTACGGCAGGGGATCTAATGAAAAACTGTTTTTT
CASSYGRGSNEKLFF
>-|TRBJ1-3|TRBV19|-
TGTGCCAGTAGTATGGGGGAACAGGGATACTCTGGAAACACCATATATTTT
CASSMGEQGYSGNTIYF
>TRBD2|TRBJ2-2|TRBV6-2/TRBV6-3|many
TGTGCCAGCAGTTACTCGAGCGGGAGGGCCACCGGGGAGCTGTTTTTT
CASSYSSGRATGELFF
>TRBD2|TRBJ2-7|TRBV20-1|-
TGCAGTGCTAGTCAGGGACTAGGGACCTACGAGCAGTACTTC
CSASQGLGTYEQYF
>-|TRBJ2-3|TRBV5-1|once
TGCGCCGGAAGAGCCCGGCAGTCCAGCACAGATACGCAGTATTTT
CAGRARQSSTDTQYF
>-|TRBJ2-3|TRBV5-4|-
TGTGCCAGCAGCCCCTCCCGACTGACTAGCACAGATACGCAGTATTTT
CASSPSRLTSTDTQYF
>-|TRBJ2-1|TRBV2|once
TGTGCCAGCAGTCCTCGGGAGAGCCTCCACAATGAGCAGTTCTTC
CASSPRESLHNEQFF
>TRBD1|TRBJ2-7|TRBV6-5|-
TGTGCCAGCAGACAAGGGACAGGGAAGGCCGAGCAGTACTTC
CASRQGTGKAEQYF
>-|TRBJ1-1|TRBV6-5|-
TGTGCCAGCAGGGACTATACGAACACTGAAGCTTTCTTT
CASRDYTNTEAFF
>-|TRBJ1-2|TRBV6-2/TRBV6-3|-
TGTGCCAGCAGTTCCAGGGGTGGCTACACCTTC
CASSSRGGYTF
>-|TRBJ2-1|TRBV5-4|-
TGTGCCAGCAGCTTGGACCGAAGCTCCTACAATGAGCAGTTCTTC
CASSLDRSSYNEQFF
>-|TRBJ2-2|TRBV7-3|-
TGTGCCAGCAGCTTCGGCGGGGTTGGGACCGGGGAGCTGTTTTTT
CASSFGGVGTGELFF
>-|TRBJ1-2|TRBV4-1|-
TGCGCCAGCAGCCAACCTACCCTCTATGGCTACACCTTC
CASSQPTLYGYTF
>TRBD2|TRBJ2-1|TRBV19|once
TGTGCCAGTAGTCCGACTAGCGGGATTTACAATGAGCAGTTCTTC
CASSPTSGIYNEQFF
>TRBD2|TRBJ2-1|TRBV19|-
TGTGCCAGTAGTATCCTTAGCGGGAACCTATACAATGAGCAGTTCTTC
CASSILSGNLYNEQFF
>-|TRBJ2-7|TRBV28|-
TGTGCCAGCCACCGTTTCGGGTTGGAGCAGTACTTC
CASHRFGLEQYF
>-|TRBJ1-2|TRBV10-2|-
TGCGCCAGCAGTGAGTGGGTTACGACAGTTGGATTTAACTATGGCTACACCTTC
CASSEWVTTVGFNYGYTF
>-|TRBJ1-6|TRBV4-1|-
TGCGCCAGCAGCCAAGAACCCCCGGAGCTGAGCTCCTATAATTCACCCCTCCACTTT
CASSQEPPELSSYNSPLHF
>-|TRBJ1-1|TRBV15|-
TGTGCCACCAGCAGAGACAGGGGGAACACTGAAGCTTTCTTT
CATSRDRGNTEAFF
>-|TRBJ2-5|TRBV14|few
TGTGCCAGCAGCCCCTCTTTAGTCCAAGAGACCCAGTACTTC
CASSPSLVQETQYF
>TRBD2|TRBJ2-1|TRBV7-3|-
TGTGCCAGCAGCAGCGTAGCGGGGGCCTACAATGAGCAGTTCTTC
CASSSVAGAYNEQFF
>-|TRBJ2-7|TRBV10-3|-
TGTGCCATTAAGGGGGAGTCTTACGAGCAGTACTTC
CAIKGESYEQYF